This T cell receptor (beta chain) originates from a study of T-cell reconstitution after alpha-beta-depleted transplantation in children. Unique molecular identifiers tagged the TCRbeta library. TCRdb used MiXCR to reprocess the PCR reads, holding one entry per CDR3 protein. The sample holds a few hundred thousand distinct CDR3 sequences; approximately 10% are singletons and the top ten take about 2.3%. Germline V CDR1 and CDR2: MNHEY, SMNVEV (reference sequence). The CDR3 is 12 amino acids. For this clonotype: Mismatch with germline at one junction end may stem from a read error.

This specimen consisted of PBMCs from the stem cell graft donor, obtained from the stem cell graft. The chain employs TRBV27 and TRBJ2-3; D unclear. The source of this sequence is a human donor who donated a stem cell graft to a child with acute lymphoblastic leukemia. The CDR3 loop reads CASSGSTATQYF. The CDR3 DNA is TGTGCCAGCAGTGGATCCACAGCTACGCAGTATTTT.